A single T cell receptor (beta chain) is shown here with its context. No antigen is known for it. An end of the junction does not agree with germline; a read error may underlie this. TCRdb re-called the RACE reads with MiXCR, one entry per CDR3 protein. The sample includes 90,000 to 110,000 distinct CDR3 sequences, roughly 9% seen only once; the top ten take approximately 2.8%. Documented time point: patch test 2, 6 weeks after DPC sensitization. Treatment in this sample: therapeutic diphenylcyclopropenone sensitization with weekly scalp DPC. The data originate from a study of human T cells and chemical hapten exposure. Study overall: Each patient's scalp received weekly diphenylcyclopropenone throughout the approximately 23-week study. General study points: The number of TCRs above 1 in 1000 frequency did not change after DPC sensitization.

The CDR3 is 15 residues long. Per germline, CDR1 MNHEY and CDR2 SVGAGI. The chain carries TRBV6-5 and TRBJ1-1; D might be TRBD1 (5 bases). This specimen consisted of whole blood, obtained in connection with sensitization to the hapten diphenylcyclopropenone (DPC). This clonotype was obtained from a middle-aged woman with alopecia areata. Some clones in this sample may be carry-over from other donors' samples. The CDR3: CASSYSDGGYTEVFF. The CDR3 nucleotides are TGTGCCAGCAGTTACTCGGACGGGGGTTACACTGAAGTTTTCTTT.